The count of the clone carrying this T cell receptor beta chain is one. V lost 2 bases to trimming and J lost 4 bases; unmatched junction nucleotides: 16. The CDR3 sequence is 19 residues long. Germline V gives CDR1 SGHVS, CDR2 FQNEAQ. This sample was taken from a study of blood T cell repertoires in COVID-19. The wider study: Whether acute or convalescent, the COVID-19 samples came from the United States, Italy and Spain. Sample material is recorded as cDNA or gDNA derived from T cells, B-cell-depleted T cells, or PBMCs.

Original methodology: Reference gene primers were amplified, and this amplification served to estimate nucleated cell counts. Using immunoSEQ multiplex PCR, the repertoire was profiled, and TCRdb retains in-frame clones only, with some absent. V and J calls and clone size come straight from that table; D and trimming were deduced from the DNA. The sample includes about 88,000 clones, over 75% of them seen just once. The clonotype originates from a woman over 75 with acute or convalescent COVID-19. The chain couples TRBV7-8 to TRBJ2-7; 11 bases fit TRBD2. Sequenced material: peripheral blood. CDR3 coding DNA: TGTGCCAGCAGCTTATGGGGCGGGGGATTAGCGGGAGGGAGATACGAGCAGTACTTC. Translated: CASSLWGGGLAGGRYEQYF.